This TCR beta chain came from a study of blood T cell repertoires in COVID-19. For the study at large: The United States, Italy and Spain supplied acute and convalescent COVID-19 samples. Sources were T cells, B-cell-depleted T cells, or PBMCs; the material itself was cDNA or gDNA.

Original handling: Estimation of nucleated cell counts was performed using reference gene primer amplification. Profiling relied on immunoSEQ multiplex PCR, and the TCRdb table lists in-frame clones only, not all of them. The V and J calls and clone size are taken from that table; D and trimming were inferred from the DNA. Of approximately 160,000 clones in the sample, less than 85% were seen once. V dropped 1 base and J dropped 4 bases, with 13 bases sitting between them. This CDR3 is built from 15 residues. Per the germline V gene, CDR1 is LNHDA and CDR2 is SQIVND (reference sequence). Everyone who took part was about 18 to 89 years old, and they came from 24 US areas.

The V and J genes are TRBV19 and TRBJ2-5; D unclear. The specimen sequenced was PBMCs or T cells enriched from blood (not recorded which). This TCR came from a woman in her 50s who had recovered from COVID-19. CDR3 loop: CASSIGSRLTETQYF. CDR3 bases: TGTGCCAGTAGTATAGGTAGCAGACTGACAGAGACCCAGTACTTC.